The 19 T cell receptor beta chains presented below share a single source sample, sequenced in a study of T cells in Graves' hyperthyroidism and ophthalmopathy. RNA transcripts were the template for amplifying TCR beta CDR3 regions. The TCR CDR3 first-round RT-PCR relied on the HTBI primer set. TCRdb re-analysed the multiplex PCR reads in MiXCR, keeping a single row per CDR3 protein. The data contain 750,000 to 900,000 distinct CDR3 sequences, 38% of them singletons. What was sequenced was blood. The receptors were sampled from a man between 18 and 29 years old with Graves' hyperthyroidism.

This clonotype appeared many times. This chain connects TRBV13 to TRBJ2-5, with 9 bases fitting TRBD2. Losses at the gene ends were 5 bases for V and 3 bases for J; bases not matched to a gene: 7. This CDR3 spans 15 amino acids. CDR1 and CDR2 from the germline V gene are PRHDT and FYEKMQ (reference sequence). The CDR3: CASSPLGLAKETQYF. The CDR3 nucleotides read TGTGCCAGCAGCCCCCTCGGACTAGCGAAAGAGACCCAGTACTTC.

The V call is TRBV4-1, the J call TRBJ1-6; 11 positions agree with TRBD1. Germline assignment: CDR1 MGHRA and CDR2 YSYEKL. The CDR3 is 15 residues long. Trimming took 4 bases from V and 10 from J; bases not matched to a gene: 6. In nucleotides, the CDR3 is TGCGCCAGCAGCCTGGGACAGGGGGAAGAATCACCCCTCCACTTT. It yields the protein CASSLGQGEESPLHF.

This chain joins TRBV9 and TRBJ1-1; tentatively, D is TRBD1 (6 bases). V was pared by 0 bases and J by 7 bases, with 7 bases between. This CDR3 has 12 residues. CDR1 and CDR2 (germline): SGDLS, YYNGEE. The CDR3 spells CASSVGTVEAFF. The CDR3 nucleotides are TGTGCCAGCAGCGTAGGGACAGTTGAAGCTTTCTTT.

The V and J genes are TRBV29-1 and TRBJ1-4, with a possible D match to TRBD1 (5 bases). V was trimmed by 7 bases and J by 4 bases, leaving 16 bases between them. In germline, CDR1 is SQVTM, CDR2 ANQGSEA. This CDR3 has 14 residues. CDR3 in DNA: TGCAGCGCCCGACGGGGACCGAGTAATGAAAAACTGTTTTTT. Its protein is CSARRGPSNEKLFF.

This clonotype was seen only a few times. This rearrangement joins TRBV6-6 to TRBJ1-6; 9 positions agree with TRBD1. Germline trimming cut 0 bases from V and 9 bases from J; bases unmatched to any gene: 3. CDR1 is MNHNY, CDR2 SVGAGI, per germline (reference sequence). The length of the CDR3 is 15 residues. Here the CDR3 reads CASSYSSGQGSPLHF. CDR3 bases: TGTGCCAGCAGTTACTCGTCGGGACAGGGTTCACCCCTCCACTTT.

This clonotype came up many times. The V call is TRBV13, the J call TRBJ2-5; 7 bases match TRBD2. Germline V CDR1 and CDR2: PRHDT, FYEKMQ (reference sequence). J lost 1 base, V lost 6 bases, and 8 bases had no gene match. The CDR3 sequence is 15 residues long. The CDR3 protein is CASSYRDYLQETQYF. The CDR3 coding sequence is TGTGCCAGCAGTTACCGGGACTACCTCCAAGAGACCCAGTACTTC.

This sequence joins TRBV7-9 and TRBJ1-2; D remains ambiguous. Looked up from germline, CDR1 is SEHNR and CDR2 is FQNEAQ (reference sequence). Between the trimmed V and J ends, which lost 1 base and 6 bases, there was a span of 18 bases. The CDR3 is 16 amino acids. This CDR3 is CASSLVVSGPWNGYTF. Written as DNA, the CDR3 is TGTGCCAGCAGCTTAGTTGTTTCAGGCCCTTGGAATGGCTACACCTTC.

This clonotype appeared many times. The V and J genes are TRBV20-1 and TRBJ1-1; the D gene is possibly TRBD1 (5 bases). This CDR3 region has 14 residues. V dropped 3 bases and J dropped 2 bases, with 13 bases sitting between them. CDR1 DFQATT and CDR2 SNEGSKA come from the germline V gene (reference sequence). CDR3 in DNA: TGCAGTGCTAGTCCCGGGACGGCAAACACTGAAGCTTTCTTT. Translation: CSASPGTANTEAFF.

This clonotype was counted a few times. CDR3 bases: TGTGCCAGCAGCCTCACCCCGGGACAGGGGGACACCGGGGAGCTGTTTTTT. It specifies CASSLTPGQGDTGELFF. The genes are TRBV7-3 and TRBJ2-2; 11 nucleotides agree with TRBD1. Germline V gives CDR1 SGHTA, CDR2 FQGTGA. The CDR3 totals 17 residues. Trimming at V came to 5 bases and at J to 3 bases, leaving 8 bases not matched to a gene.

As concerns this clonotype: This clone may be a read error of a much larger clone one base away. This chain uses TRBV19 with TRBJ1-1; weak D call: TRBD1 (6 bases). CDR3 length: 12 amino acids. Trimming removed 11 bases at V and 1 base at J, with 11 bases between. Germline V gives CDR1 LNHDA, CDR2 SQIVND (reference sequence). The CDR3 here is CACGTSNTEAFF. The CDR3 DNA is TGTGCCTGTGGGACATCGAACACTGAAGCTTTCTTT.

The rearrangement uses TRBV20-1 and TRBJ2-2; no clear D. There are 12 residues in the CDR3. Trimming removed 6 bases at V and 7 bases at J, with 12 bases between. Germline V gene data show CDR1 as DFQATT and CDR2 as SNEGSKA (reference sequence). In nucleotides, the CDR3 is TGCAGTGCCCTGACGCCGGGCGGGGAGCTGTTTTTT. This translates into CSALTPGGELFF.

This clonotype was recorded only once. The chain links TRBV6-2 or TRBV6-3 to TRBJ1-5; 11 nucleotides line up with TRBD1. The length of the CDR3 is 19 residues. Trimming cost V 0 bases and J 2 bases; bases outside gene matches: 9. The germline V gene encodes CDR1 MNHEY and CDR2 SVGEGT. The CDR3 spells CASSYSVRTGGGGNQPQHF. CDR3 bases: TGTGCCAGCAGTTACTCGGTGAGGACAGGGGGCGGGGGCAATCAGCCCCAGCATTTT.

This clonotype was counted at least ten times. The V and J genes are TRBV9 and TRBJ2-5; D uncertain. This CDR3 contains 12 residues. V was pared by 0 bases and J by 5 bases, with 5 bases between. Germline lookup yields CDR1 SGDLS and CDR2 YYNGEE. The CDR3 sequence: CASSVADETQYF. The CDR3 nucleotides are TGTGCCAGCAGCGTAGCTGACGAGACCCAGTACTTC.

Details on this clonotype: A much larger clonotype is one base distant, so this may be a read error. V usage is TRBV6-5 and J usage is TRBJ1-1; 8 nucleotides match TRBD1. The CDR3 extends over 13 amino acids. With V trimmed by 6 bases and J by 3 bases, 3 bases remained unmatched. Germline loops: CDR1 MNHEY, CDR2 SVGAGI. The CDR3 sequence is CASRATGDTEAFF. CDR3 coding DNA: TGTGCCAGCAGGGCGACAGGGGACACTGAAGCTTTCTTT.

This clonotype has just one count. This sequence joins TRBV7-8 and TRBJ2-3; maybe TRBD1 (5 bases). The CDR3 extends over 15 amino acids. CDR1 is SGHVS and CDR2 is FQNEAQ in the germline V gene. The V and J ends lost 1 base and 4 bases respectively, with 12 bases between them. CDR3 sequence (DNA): TGTGCCAGCAGCTTAGAGGGGCCGCCCTCAGATACGCAGTATTTT. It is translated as CASSLEGPPSDTQYF.

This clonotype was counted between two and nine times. The CDR3 region is CATGTGNGYTF. In DNA, the CDR3 is TGTGCCACCGGGACAGGGAATGGCTACACCTTC. This chain uses TRBV10-3 with TRBJ1-2; 9 positions agree with TRBD1. From germline, CDR1 is ENHRY and CDR2 SYGVKD. Trimming cost V 10 bases and J 6 bases; bases outside gene matches: 3. The CDR3 spans 11 residues.

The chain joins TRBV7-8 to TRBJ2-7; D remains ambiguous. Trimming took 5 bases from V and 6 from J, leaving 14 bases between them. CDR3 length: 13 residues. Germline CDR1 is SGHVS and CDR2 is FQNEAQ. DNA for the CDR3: TGTGCCAGCAGCGAGGCACCCCTGATCGAGCAGTACTTC. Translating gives CASSEAPLIEQYF.

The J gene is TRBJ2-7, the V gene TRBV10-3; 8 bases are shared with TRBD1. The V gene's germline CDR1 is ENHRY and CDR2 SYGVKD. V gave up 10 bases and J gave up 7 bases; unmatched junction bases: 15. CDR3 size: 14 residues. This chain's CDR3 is CATRPGQGVEEQYF. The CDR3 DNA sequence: TGTGCCACCAGACCTGGACAGGGAGTGGAGGAGCAGTACTTC.

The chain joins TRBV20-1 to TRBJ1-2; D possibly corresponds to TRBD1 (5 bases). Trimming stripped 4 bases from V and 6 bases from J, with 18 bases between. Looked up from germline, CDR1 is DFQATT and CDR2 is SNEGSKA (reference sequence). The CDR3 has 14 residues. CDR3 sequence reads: CSAIPGPLSNGYTF. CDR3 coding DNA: TGCAGTGCTATTCCGGGACCTCTAAGTAATGGCTACACCTTC.